This note documents a single TCR beta chain sequence. The sample belongs to a study of blood T cell repertoires in COVID-19. Study-level information: Sources were T cells, B-cell-depleted T cells, or PBMCs; the material itself was cDNA or gDNA.

Germline-derived CDR1 and CDR2 are LNHDA and SQIVND (reference sequence). This CDR3 is 15 amino acids long. Deletions cut 8 bases from V and 2 bases from J, with 16 bases between. Authors' methods: Estimation of nucleated cell counts was performed using reference gene primer amplification. The protocol was immunoSEQ multiplex PCR, while the TCRdb copy is restricted to in-frame clones and leaves out a portion. V, J and clone size derive from that table, while D and trimming were established from the DNA sequence. This sample yields about 200,000 clones, of which 90% to 95% are seen a single time; roughly 0.76% belongs to the top ten.

The sequence was collected from a man aged 25-45 years with COVID-19, enrolled during active disease. Specimen: peripheral blood. V usage is TRBV19 and J usage is TRBJ1-5; D might be TRBD1 (6 bases). The CDR3: CASSNNRVGNQPQHF. The CDR3 nucleotides read TGTGCCAGTTCCAACAACAGGGTCGGCAATCAGCCCCAGCATTTT.